The clone carrying this T cell receptor (beta chain) was found a few times. The antigen is undetermined. The sample originates from a study of T cells in Graves' hyperthyroidism and ophthalmopathy. Findings and limits, study-wide: Among clonotypes expanded in thyroid above 0.001, most were also found in blood.

There were TCR beta CDR3 regions amplified from RNA transcripts. The study used the HTBI primer set for a first-round RT-PCR of the TCR CDR3. Via MiXCR, TCRdb re-called the multiplex PCR reads, giving one row per CDR3 protein. The sample comprises 750,000 to 950,000 distinct CDR3 sequences, approximately 40% of which are singletons, and about 8.9% rests with the top ten. The CDR3 consists of 15 residues. Trimming stripped 1 base from V and 5 bases from J, with 12 bases between. CDR1 is LNHNV and CDR2 is YYDKDF in the germline V gene (reference sequence). The TCR sequence derives from a man between 18 and 35 years old with Graves' hyperthyroidism. The sequenced material came from blood. The rearrangement joins TRBV15 to TRBJ1-5; D may be TRBD1 (6 bases). The CDR3 nucleotides are TGTGCCACCAGCAGAGGTCCGGCAGGGGATCAGCCCCAGCATTTT. The encoded protein is CATSRGPAGDQPQHF. Based on the CDR3 plus reference TRBV15 and TRBJ1-5, the full variable domain is DAMVIQNPRYQVTQFGKPVTLSCSQTLNHNVMYWYQQKSSQAPKLLFHYYDKDFNNEADTPDNFQSRRPNTSFCFLDIRSPGLGDTAMYLCATSRGPAGDQPQHFGDGTRLSIL.